This TCR beta chain emerged from a study of blood T cell repertoires in COVID-19. How the authors handled the data: Nucleated cell number was recorded as an estimate derived from reference gene primer amplification. Sequencing used immunoSEQ multiplex PCR; TCRdb keeps in-frame clones, though not all of them. For V, J and clone size, that table is used; D and trimming come from the DNA. The profile shows roughly 280,000 clones, around nine tenths of them singletons. With 6 bases clipped from V and 2 bases from J, the junction kept 4 bases outside the gene matches. From germline, CDR1 is MNHNY and CDR2 SVGAGI (reference sequence). The CDR3 is 14 amino acids. The count of this clone is one. Seattle patients were enrolled during active infection and followed longitudinally.

The receptor was isolated from a woman aged 30 to 39 with COVID-19, enrolled during active disease. This chain joins TRBV6-6 and TRBJ2-7; 10 bases line up with TRBD2. Sample: peripheral blood. CDR3 loop: CASSVAGGPYEQYF. CDR3 bases: TGTGCCAGCAGCGTAGCGGGGGGACCCTACGAGCAGTACTTC.